Included here is one T cell receptor beta chain sequence, with context. CDR1 is LNHDA and CDR2 is SQIVND in the germline V gene (reference sequence). The CDR3 contains 14 residues. V lost 7 bases, J lost 4 bases, and 7 bases stayed unmatched. This entry comes from a study of blood T cell repertoires in COVID-19. At the level of the study: Samples of COVID-19 (acute and convalescent) were obtained from the United States, Italy and Spain. PBMCs, B-cell-depleted T cells, or T cells provided the cDNA or gDNA that made up the material.

In the original analysis: Scientists estimated how many nucleated cells there were by amplifying reference gene primers. Sequencing used immunoSEQ multiplex PCR; TCRdb keeps in-frame clones, though not all of them. V and J calls and clone size follow that table, whereas D and trimming were derived from the DNA. The table lists 170,000 or so clones, around four fifths of them singletons. Sequenced sample: peripheral blood. The chain is built from TRBV19 and TRBJ1-5; 7 bases fit TRBD1. This clonotype was obtained from a woman aged 60-75 years with acute or convalescent COVID-19. This CDR3 reads CASNLRGANQPQHF. CDR3 sequence (DNA): TGTGCCAGTAATCTCAGGGGGGCAAATCAGCCCCAGCATTTT.